This record looks at one T cell receptor (beta chain) sequence and its context. Its antigen is currently unknown. This entry comes from a study of PD-1 blockade in classical Hodgkin lymphoma. Across the study: Treatment was intravenous nivolumab, 3 mg/kg every 2 weeks, until progression.

Trimming removed 7 bases at V and 7 bases at J, with 19 bases between. The CDR3 spans 15 residues. Germline values: CDR1 MDHEN, CDR2 SYDVKM. The study, taken as a whole, reports: Patients starting nivolumab under 1 year after ASCT were excluded.

Autologous stem cell transplantation was followed by relapse in every patient, and brentuximab vedotin exposure varied. Patients had relapsed/refractory classical Hodgkin lymphoma with complete response, partial response or progressive disease as best response. Profiling relied on immunoSEQ multiplex PCR, and the TCRdb table lists in-frame clones only, not all of them. The table shows about 110,000 clones, with roughly 87% occurring only once. The rearrangement links TRBV28 to TRBJ2-2; D remains unclear. The sequences come from peripheral blood mononuclear cells (PBMCs), collected before the second cycle of nivolumab. The sequence came from a human donor with classical Hodgkin lymphoma. The CDR3 bases are TGTGCCAGCACCCAGCGCCCCGCCGCCGGCGGGGAGCTGTTTTTT. Amino acid sequence: CASTQRPAAGGELFF.